The 28 T cell receptor beta chains listed next were all sequenced from one sample in a study of cytomegalovirus exposure and HLA in healthy donors. The PCR ran on 60 Vbeta and 13 Jbeta primers. The protocol was immunoSEQ multiplex PCR, while the TCRdb copy is restricted to in-frame clones and leaves out a portion. The sample has more than 100,000 clones; roughly 9% are singletons. Sample: PBMCs. The receptors were sampled from a woman aged 40 to 50 in good health and CMV-seropositive.

The chain joins TRBV27 to TRBJ2-3; 10 bases align to TRBD1. CDR3 length equals 13 residues. The germline CDR1 and CDR2 sequences are MNHEY and SMNVEV (reference sequence). V dropped 6 bases and J dropped 7; count of bases not matched to a gene: 4. The CDR3 coding sequence is TGTGCCAGCAGACGGACAGGGGGACATACGCAGTATTTT. Translating gives CASRRTGGHTQYF.

This chain connects TRBV9 to TRBJ1-2, with a possible D match to TRBD1 (6 bases). Germline CDR1 and CDR2: SGDLS and YYNGEE. The CDR3 runs 15 residues. The germline V and J ends were trimmed by 0 bases and 3 bases, with 12 bases remaining between them. CDR3 in DNA: TGTGCCAGCAGCGTAGATGAGACAGGATACTATGGCTACACCTTC. This gives the protein CASSVDETGYYGYTF.

The table lists this clone with a few counts. V and J are TRBV12-5 and TRBJ1-4; 7 nucleotides align to TRBD1. Trimming removed 3 bases from V and 1 base from J; junction bases left unmatched: 8. The germline gives CDR1 LGHNT, CDR2 FRNRAP. The CDR3 extends over 17 amino acids. This chain's CDR3 is CASGFTTGTGTNEKLFF. CDR3 coding DNA: TGTGCTAGTGGTTTCACGACAGGGACTGGAACTAATGAAAAACTGTTTTTT.

This clone was seen a few times. The chain links TRBV19 to TRBJ1-1; 8 bases agree with TRBD1. V dropped 3 bases and J dropped 0; count of bases not matched to a gene: 12. The germline V gene encodes CDR1 LNHDA and CDR2 SQIVND (reference sequence). The CDR3 has 18 amino acids. The CDR3: CASSMPMSRQGMNTEAFF. The CDR3 DNA sequence: TGTGCCAGTAGTATGCCGATGTCACGACAGGGGATGAACACTGAAGCTTTCTTT.

The chain has TRBV27 and TRBJ1-1; no clear D. The CDR3 consists of 14 residues. V gave up 3 bases and J gave up 1 base, with 9 bases separating them. Germline V gene lookup returns CDR1 MNHEY and CDR2 SMNVEV (reference sequence). This CDR3 is CASSFGEPNTEAFF. The CDR3 region has the DNA TGTGCCAGCAGTTTCGGGGAACCGAACACTGAAGCTTTCTTT.

V gene TRBV25-1 combines with J gene TRBJ1-5; TRBD1 aligns across 7 bases. The CDR3 is 15 amino acids. Germline loops: CDR1 MGHDK, CDR2 SYGVNS. The ends lost 4 bases at V and 2 bases at J; junction bases unmatched: 5. This CDR3 reads CASSGGTARNQPQHF. The CDR3 DNA reads as TGTGCCAGCAGTGGCGGGACAGCCCGCAATCAGCCCCAGCATTTT.

This chain links TRBV5-1 with TRBJ2-1; 8 bases agree with TRBD1. CDR1 is SGHRS and CDR2 is YFSETQ in the germline V gene. The CDR3 is 16 residues long. V lost 7 bases and J lost 0; bases outside the gene matches: 9. CDR3 nucleotide sequence: TGCGCCAGCTCACTGACAGGGGAGCCCTCCTACAATGAGCAGTTCTTC. Its protein is CASSLTGEPSYNEQFF.

This clone appeared a few times. This sequence joins TRBV5-1 and TRBJ2-7; D may be TRBD2 (7 bases). V was shortened by 0 bases and J by 2 bases, with 12 bases between the two germline ends. Germline V gene data show CDR1 as SGHRS and CDR2 as YFSETQ. CDR3 length equals 15 residues. The CDR3 sequence is CASSLGGGETYEQYF. The CDR3, as DNA: TGCGCCAGCAGCTTGGGAGGGGGGGAAACCTACGAGCAGTACTTC.

This rearrangement joins TRBV6-1 to TRBJ2-5; D not resolved. The J call may be wrong; the DNA end is better matched by TRBJ2-7. This CDR3 comprises 11 residues. Germline V gene lookup returns CDR1 MNHNS and CDR2 SASEGT. CDR3 in DNA: TGTGCCAGCAGTGACCGCTACGAGCAGTACTTC. Translation: CASSDRYEQYF.

The chain couples TRBV7-2 to TRBJ1-6, with 8 bases fitting TRBD1. V lost 4 bases and J lost 6; bases outside the gene matches: 5. Germline CDR1 reads SGHTA; CDR2 reads FQGNSA. The CDR3 is made up of 15 amino acids. The CDR3 reads CASSSQGAGNSPLHF. CDR3 bases: TGTGCCAGCAGCTCTCAGGGGGCGGGTAATTCACCCCTCCACTTT.

This clone was seen a few times. This rearrangement joins TRBV19 to TRBJ2-7; D is unclear. The CDR3 is 13 residues long. Looked up from germline, CDR1 is LNHDA and CDR2 is SQIVND (reference sequence). The V and J ends lost 5 bases and 3 bases respectively, with 11 bases between them. The CDR3, as DNA: TGTGCCAGTAGTCCTAGGCAGAGCTACGAGCAGTACTTC. Translation: CASSPRQSYEQYF. Full variable domain (outside the CDR3, taken from reference TRBV19 and TRBJ2-7): DGGITQSPKYLFRKEGQNVTLSCEQNLNHDAMYWYRQDPGQGLRLIYYSQIVNDFQKGDIAEGYSVSREKKESFPLTVTSAQKNPTAFYLCASSPRQSYEQYFGPGTRLTVT.

This clone was seen a few times. CDR3 region: CASSSRLAGSPELFF. In DNA form, the CDR3 reads TGTGCCAGCAGCTCCCGACTAGCGGGGAGCCCTGAGCTGTTTTTT. The rearrangement joins TRBV5-6 to TRBJ2-2; 11 bases map to TRBD2. The CDR3 contains 15 residues. Looked up from germline, CDR1 is SGHDT and CDR2 is YYEEEE. Trimming at V came to 3 bases and at J to 11 bases, leaving 9 bases not matched to a gene.

This clone occurred a few times. In DNA form, the CDR3 reads TGTGCCAGCAGTGAAAGCGTATCTTCCTACAATGAGCAGTTCTTC. It codes for CASSESVSSYNEQFF. This sequence joins TRBV6-1 and TRBJ2-1; D is undetermined. V was trimmed by 2 bases and J by 1 base, leaving 9 bases between them. The CDR3 runs 15 residues. In germline, CDR1 is MNHNS, CDR2 SASEGT.

J is TRBJ1-2 and V is TRBV11-2; 9 bases are a match to TRBD1. The CDR3 sequence is 14 residues long. Germline V gene lookup returns CDR1 SGHAT and CDR2 FQNNGV. V was clipped by 1 base and J by 5 bases; unmatched bases: 2. The CDR3 DNA reads TGTGCCAGCAGCTTAGTGACAGGGGGATATGGCTACACCTTC. Protein: CASSLVTGGYGYTF.

This clone was observed a single time. The chain is built from TRBV5-4 and TRBJ1-6; weak D call: TRBD1 (6 bases). CDR1 and CDR2 (germline): SGHNT, YYREEE (reference sequence). The CDR3 covers 16 residues. V was trimmed by 4 bases and J by 2 bases, leaving 13 bases between them. The CDR3 nucleotides read TGTGCCAGCAGCACGGAACAGGGAACCTATAATTCACCCCTCCACTTT. Its translation: CASSTEQGTYNSPLHF. Together with reference TRBV5-4 and TRBJ1-6, the CDR3 gives the full variable domain: ETGVTQSPTHLIKTRGQQVTLRCSSQSGHNTVSWYQQALGQGPQFIFQYYREEENGRGNFPPRFSGLQFPNYSSELNVNALELDDSALYLCASSTEQGTYNSPLHFGNGTRLTVT.

The CDR3 DNA reads TGTGCCAGCAGTTGGGTCGGGGGGGAGACCCAGTACTTC. It codes for CASSWVGGETQYF. The genes are TRBV6-6 and TRBJ2-5, with TRBD2 matching 7 bases. Trimming removed 4 bases from V and 5 bases from J; junction bases left unmatched: 4. Germline CDR1 reads MNHNY; CDR2 reads SVGAGI (reference sequence). The CDR3 has 13 amino acids.

This clone was seen more than once but under ten times. This CDR3 is CASSLQDITEAFF. CDR3 bases: TGCGCCAGCAGCTTACAGGACATCACTGAAGCTTTCTTT. The chain recombines TRBV5-1 with TRBJ1-1, with a possible D match to TRBD1 (5 bases). The CDR3 consists of 13 residues. V lost 2 bases and J lost 4, with 9 bases in between. Germline V gene data show CDR1 as SGHRS and CDR2 as YFSETQ.

The gene calls are TRBV7-2 and TRBJ1-1, with a weak D call TRBD1 (6 bases). Trimming took 4 bases from V and 4 from J, leaving 10 bases between them. The CDR3 spans 13 residues. Germline V gene data show CDR1 as SGHTA and CDR2 as FQGNSA. CDR3 nucleotides: TGTGCCAGCAGCTATCGACAGGTCACTGAAGCTTTCTTT. This gives the protein CASSYRQVTEAFF.

This clone has only a few counts. Other DNA sequences within the sample encode an identical CDR3. The chain recombines TRBV5-4 with TRBJ1-1; the match to TRBD1 covers 7 bases. The CDR3 length is 11 residues. Germline-derived CDR1 and CDR2 are SGHNT and YYREEE (reference sequence). J was trimmed by 8 bases and V by 4 bases; bases with no gene match: 2. The CDR3 here is CASSLDREAFF. DNA for the CDR3: TGTGCCAGCAGCCTGGACAGGGAAGCTTTCTTT.

The chain uses TRBV2 and TRBJ1-2; the D gene is possibly TRBD1 (6 bases). The CDR3 spans 14 residues. The V gene lost 8 bases and the J gene lost 2 bases, with 15 bases spanning the gap. Germline CDR1 and CDR2: SNHLY and FYNNEI. The CDR3 sequence: CASLTQTGNYGYTF. The CDR3, as DNA: TGTGCCAGCCTCACCCAAACAGGGAACTATGGCTACACCTTC.

The rearrangement links TRBV6-5 to TRBJ1-2; 9 bases fit TRBD1. Losses at the gene ends were 6 bases for V and 13 bases for J; bases not matched to a gene: 15. The CDR3 has 14 residues. CDR1 MNHEY and CDR2 SVGAGI come from the germline V gene. In DNA form, the CDR3 reads TGTGCCAGCAGCTCCAGGGACAGGGAGGACCTTTCCACCTTC. Its translation: CASSSRDREDLSTF.

This clone has more than one count but fewer than ten. The chain couples TRBV29-1 to TRBJ2-7, with 10 nucleotides matching TRBD2. This CDR3 region has 13 residues. Per germline, CDR1 SQVTM and CDR2 ANQGSEA. J lost 5 bases, V lost 4 bases, and 5 bases had no gene match. As DNA, the CDR3 is TGCAGCGTTGGTGTAGCGGGGGGTAACGAGCAGTACTTC. It is translated as CSVGVAGGNEQYF.

This clone was picked up a small number of times. The CDR3 region has the DNA TGCGCCAGCAGCTTGTCAATAGCGGGGGGGCTTGAAGAGACCCAGTACTTC. Translating it yields CASSLSIAGGLEETQYF. The V call is TRBV5-1, the J call TRBJ2-5, with 11 bases identical to TRBD2. The CDR3 has 17 amino acids. Looked up from germline, CDR1 is SGHRS and CDR2 is YFSETQ. The ends lost 1 base at V and 3 bases at J; junction bases unmatched: 8.

This clone was seen more than once but under ten times. The chain uses TRBV29-1 and TRBJ2-7, with a weak D call TRBD2 (5 bases). The CDR3 has 12 residues. V shed 4 bases and J shed 3 bases, with 10 bases lying between them. CDR1 SQVTM and CDR2 ANQGSEA come from the germline V gene. The CDR3 nucleotides are TGCAGCGTTGGTAGAGAGGGCTACGAGCAGTACTTC. Protein sequence: CSVGREGYEQYF.

This clone came up a few times. The chain has TRBV5-4 and TRBJ2-6; D gene ambiguous. The germline V gene encodes CDR1 SGHNT and CDR2 YYREEE (reference sequence). This CDR3 has 15 amino acids. V gave up 4 bases and J gave up 0 bases, with 8 bases separating them. CDR3 amino acids: CASSAQISGANVLTF. CDR3 sequence (DNA): TGTGCCAGCAGCGCCCAGATCTCTGGGGCCAACGTCCTGACTTTC. Full variable domain (rest looked up from reference TRBV5-4 and TRBJ2-6): ETGVTQSPTHLIKTRGQQVTLRCSSQSGHNTVSWYQQALGQGPQFIFQYYREEENGRGNFPPRFSGLQFPNYSSELNVNALELDDSALYLCASSAQISGANVLTFGAGSRLTVL.

This rearrangement joins TRBV19 to TRBJ1-2, with D tentatively TRBD1 (6 bases). Trimming took off 5 bases at V and 4 bases at J, with 11 bases between the two ends. Per the germline V gene, CDR1 is LNHDA and CDR2 is SQIVND (reference sequence). This CDR3 is 13 amino acids long. The CDR3 is CASSSRGSYGYTF. In DNA form, the CDR3 reads TGTGCCAGTAGTTCCAGGGGCTCCTATGGCTACACCTTC.

The CDR3 nucleotides are TGTGCCAGTAGTATAATGGGGGGGGACGAGCAGTACTTC. This codes for CASSIMGGDEQYF. This chain uses TRBV19 with TRBJ2-7; 7 nucleotides match TRBD2. Germline assignment: CDR1 LNHDA and CDR2 SQIVND (reference sequence). This CDR3 contains 13 residues. V shed 2 bases, J shed 5 bases, and the junction held 3 bases outside the gene matches.

In its sample, this clone was seen a few times. This chain uses TRBV29-1 with TRBJ2-4, with D possibly matching TRBD2 (7 bases). The CDR3 sequence is 13 residues long. The V gene's germline CDR1 is SQVTM and CDR2 ANQGSEA. Trimming removed 4 bases from V and 6 bases from J, with 13 bases in between. For the CDR3, the DNA is TGCAGCGTTGGGGGGGGGCCGGGAAACATTCAGTACTTC. Protein: CSVGGGPGNIQYF.